What follows are 2 T cell receptor beta chains derived from one specimen sequenced in a study of T cell changes during pregnancy in multiple sclerosis. This table comes from immunoSEQ multiplex PCR, and its TCRdb copy is limited to in-frame clones, with some not included. The sample contains 90,000 to 100,000 clones, approximately 94% of which appear only once. The source material was peripheral blood, sampled in the third trimester of pregnancy. The origin of the receptors is a female donor with multiple sclerosis, enrolled in a pregnancy study.

The genes are TRBV5-4 and TRBJ1-2; 10 nucleotides align to TRBD1. CDR3 length: 14 amino acids. With V trimmed by 0 bases and J by 6 bases, 2 bases remained unmatched. Germline values: CDR1 SGHNT, CDR2 YYREEE (reference sequence). The CDR3 here is CASSLGQGANGYTF. The CDR3 nucleotides are TGTGCCAGCAGCTTGGGACAGGGGGCTAATGGCTACACCTTC.

The V call is TRBV5-1, the J call TRBJ2-7; TRBD2 aligns across 9 bases. Germline V gene data show CDR1 as SGHRS and CDR2 as YFSETQ. V lost 1 base and J lost 0; bases outside the gene matches: 5. This CDR3 contains 16 residues. The CDR3: CASSLKGLASSYEQYF. For the CDR3, the DNA is TGCGCCAGCAGCTTGAAAGGACTAGCGAGCTCCTACGAGCAGTACTTC. The full variable domain, its missing parts supplied by reference TRBV5-1 and TRBJ2-7, is KAGVTQTPRYLIKTRGQQVTLSCSPISGHRSVSWYQQTPGQGLQFLFEYFSETQRNKGNFPGRFSGRQFSNSRSEMNVSTLELGDSALYLCASSLKGLASSYEQYFGPGTRLTVT.